A selection of T cell receptor beta chains follows, all from one sample in a study of blood T cell repertoires in COVID-19. This table comes from immunoSEQ multiplex PCR, and its TCRdb copy is limited to in-frame clones, with some not included. The sample lists 130,000 or so clones; roughly four fifths were seen once. The sample comprised PBMCs or T cells enriched from blood (not recorded which). The receptors derive from a man aged 40-50 years with acute COVID-19. Each CDR3 is given with its conserved first and last residue. Each record gives: clone size, J gene, V gene, D gene, CDR3 DNA, CDR3 protein. A D gene is named only where the DNA matches it firmly. Expanded clones get a size class; other rows say once, few or many, or leave the size out.

NA	TRBJ1-2	TRBV5-5	NA	TGTGCCAGCAGCTTTAGCCGGACTACCACAGGCAGCTACACCTTC	CASSFSRTTTGSYTF
few	TRBJ2-7	TRBV3-1/TRBV3-2	TRBD2	TGTGCCAGCAGTTTTAGCGGGGGGGCCGCCTACGAGCAGTACTTC	CASSFSGGAAYEQYF
NA	TRBJ1-1	TRBV7-9	NA	TGTGCCAGCAGCCGGGAGGTTGAAGCTTTCTTT	CASSREVEAFF
NA	TRBJ2-3	TRBV2	TRBD1	TGTGCCAGCAGGGGGACAGGGGGCATTTTAGTAGATACGCAGTATTTT	CASRGTGGILVDTQYF
NA	TRBJ2-2	TRBV27	TRBD2	TGTGCCAGCAGTTTATTAGCGGGAGTCCCCGGGGAGCTGTTTTTT	CASSLLAGVPGELFF
NA	TRBJ1-1	TRBV19	TRBD1	TGTGCCAGTAGTCCGACAGGGGGGGGCACTGAAGCTTTCTTT	CASSPTGGGTEAFF
NA	TRBJ2-3	TRBV5-1	NA	TGCGCCAGCAGCTTGGGACTATACCCAGATACGCAGTATTTT	CASSLGLYPDTQYF
NA	TRBJ1-2	TRBV7-9	NA	TGTGCCAGCAGCTTAGTAGCAGTAAACTATGGCTACACCTTC	CASSLVAVNYGYTF
NA	TRBJ2-7	TRBV7-9	NA	TGTGCCAGCAGCTTAGCAGGGGCCGACCAGTACTTC	CASSLAGADQYF
NA	TRBJ1-1	TRBV27	NA	TGTGCCAGCGGGCCGGTAGGGAGCACTGAAGCTTTCTTT	CASGPVGSTEAFF
few	TRBJ2-1	TRBV4-2	TRBD2	TGTGCCAGCAGCCAATTAGCGGGGGTATCCTACAATGAGCAGTTCTTC	CASSQLAGVSYNEQFF
NA	TRBJ2-1	TRBV28	TRBD2	TGTGCCAGCAGTCCGTGGGATTTAGCGGGAGGGCCAGGGAATGAGCAGTTCTTC	CASSPWDLAGGPGNEQFF
NA	TRBJ1-2	TRBV5-5	TRBD1	TGTGCCAGCAGCAGGGACAGAAAAAGAGACACCTTC	CASSRDRKRDTF
few	TRBJ2-3	TRBV5-1	TRBD1	TGCGCCAGCAGCTTTCGACAGGGGGAGGGGGATACGCAGTATTTT	CASSFRQGEGDTQYF
once	TRBJ2-2	TRBV18	NA	TGTGCCAGCTCACCATCATTAGATCCCGGGGAGCTGTTTTTT	CASSPSLDPGELFF
NA	TRBJ2-1	TRBV11-3	NA	TGTGCCAGCAGCTTAGGGAGGGGGGGCGAGGATGAGCAGTTCTTC	CASSLGRGGEDEQFF
once	TRBJ1-5	TRBV6-5	NA	TGTGCCAGCAGTTACCAGGTCGGGGATCAGCCCCAGCATTTT	CASSYQVGDQPQHF
NA	TRBJ2-3	TRBV2	TRBD2	TGTGCCAGCAGTGAACTAGCGGGACCCACGCAGTATTTT	CASSELAGPTQYF
once	TRBJ2-6	TRBV24-1	TRBD1	TGTGCCACCAGTACGTCCGGGACAGGGGCCCTCTCTGGGGCCAACGTCCTGACTTTC	CATSTSGTGALSGANVLTF
NA	TRBJ1-4	TRBV28	NA	TGTGCCAGCAGCTCGGTTTACGAAAAACTGTTTTTT	CASSSVYEKLFF
NA	TRBJ2-5	TRBV9	NA	TGTGCCAGCAGCGGAGGGACTGTTCCGTGGGAGACCCAGTACTTC	CASSGGTVPWETQYF
NA	TRBJ2-6	TRBV28	NA	TGTGCCAGCCTCGGTCCTGGGGCCAACGTCCTGACTTTC	CASLGPGANVLTF
NA	TRBJ1-1	TRBV19	NA	TGTGCCAGTAGTTCGGGACTGCTGAACACTGAAGCTTTCTTT	CASSSGLLNTEAFF